A single sample gave rise to the 29 T cell receptor beta chains below, sequenced in a study of blood T cell repertoires in COVID-19. Generated by immunoSEQ multiplex PCR, the TCRdb table keeps only in-frame clones and is missing some. The sample has a few hundred thousand clones, roughly 84% seen once; the top ten hold about 13%. Sequenced sample: peripheral blood. The receptors originated from a human donor in a cohort sampled during active COVID-19.

J is TRBJ2-2 and V is TRBV6-2 or TRBV6-3, with D perhaps TRBD1 (6 bases). Germline V lookup: CDR1 MNHEY, CDR2 SVGEGT. V gave up 7 bases and J gave up 6 bases, with 12 bases separating them. This CDR3 region has 13 residues. The CDR3 protein is CASNPGAPGELFF. The CDR3 bases are TGTGCCAGCAACCCAGGGGCGCCCGGGGAGCTGTTTTTT.

This chain uses TRBV7-9 with TRBJ2-3; possible D gene TRBD2, 5 bases. Germline lookup yields CDR1 SEHNR and CDR2 FQNEAQ (reference sequence). There are 13 residues in the CDR3. Trimming pared 5 bases from V and 4 bases from J, leaving 10 bases between. Written as DNA, the CDR3 is TGTGCCAGCAGCCCCTCGGAGGCAGATACGCAGTATTTT. Its protein product is CASSPSEADTQYF.

The V and J genes are TRBV30 and TRBJ1-2; weak D call: TRBD1 (5 bases). V shed 1 base and J shed 1 base, with 10 bases lying between them. The germline V gene encodes CDR1 GTSNPN and CDR2 SVGIG (reference sequence). This CDR3 is built from 14 residues. The CDR3 region is CAWSAFRDNYGYTF. CDR3 nucleotides: TGTGCCTGGAGTGCATTCAGGGATAACTATGGCTACACCTTC.

In the case of this clone: The sample carries other DNA sequences with the same CDR3. The chain employs TRBV18 and TRBJ2-6, with D maybe TRBD1 (5 bases). With 3 bases removed from V and 0 bases from J, the gap between germline ends came to 9 bases. The V gene's germline CDR1 is KGHSH and CDR2 LQKENI. This CDR3 has 16 residues. The CDR3 nucleotides are TGTGCCAGCTCACCTACAGGTAGCTCTGGGGCCAACGTCCTGACTTTC. Protein sequence: CASSPTGSSGANVLTF.

The V and J genes are TRBV11-2 and TRBJ1-3, with TRBD1 as a possible D gene (5 bases). The CDR3 has 18 residues. Germline values: CDR1 SGHAT, CDR2 FQNNGV. Trimming removed 5 bases from V and 1 base from J, with 21 bases in between. The CDR3, as DNA: TGTGCCAGCAGCCCAACCGACGCCTGGGGCAGTTCTGGAAACACCATATATTTT. Protein: CASSPTDAWGSSGNTIYF.

Only a few counts were recorded for this clone. The junction differs from germline at one of its ends, possibly a read error. The rearrangement joins TRBV7-9 to TRBJ2-7; TRBD2 matches at 7 bases. The germline V gene has CDR1 SEHNR and CDR2 FQNEAQ (reference sequence). The CDR3 contains 15 residues. Written as DNA, the CDR3 is TGTGCCAGCAGCCTAGCGGAGGGAACCTCCTACGAGCAGTACTTC. Protein: CASSLAEGTSYEQYF.

The chain combines TRBV5-1 with TRBJ2-5; 11 bases fit TRBD2. Germline V CDR1 and CDR2: SGHRS, YFSETQ. V lost 4 bases to trimming and J lost 2 bases; unmatched junction nucleotides: 7. The CDR3 contains 16 residues. CDR3: CASSPGTSGLQETQYF. The CDR3 DNA sequence: TGCGCCAGCAGCCCCGGGACTAGCGGACTGCAAGAGACCCAGTACTTC.

This clone has just one count. The chain combines TRBV3-1 (or the pseudogene TRBV3-2) with TRBJ2-5; D is undetermined. Trimming removed 3 bases from V and 5 bases from J, with 19 bases in between. Looked up from germline, CDR1 is LGHDT and CDR2 is YNNKEL (reference sequence). The CDR3 has 16 residues. The DNA for the CDR3 is TGTGCCAGCAGCCATTTTTCAGGTCCTATCAGGGAGACCCAGTACTTC. As protein: CASSHFSGPIRETQYF.

The V gene is TRBV11-2, the J gene TRBJ1-3; D is possibly TRBD1 (5 bases). The V and J ends lost 1 base and 0 bases respectively, with 7 bases between them. Germline lookup yields CDR1 SGHAT and CDR2 FQNNGV. CDR3 length: 15 amino acids. In nucleotides, the CDR3 is TGTGCCAGCAGCTTAGGTGACAGCTCTGGAAACACCATATATTTT. This gives the protein CASSLGDSSGNTIYF.

V gene TRBV6-5 combines with J gene TRBJ2-2; the D gene is possibly TRBD2 (5 bases). V was trimmed by 6 bases and J by 1 base, leaving 6 bases between them. Germline CDR1 is MNHEY and CDR2 is SVGAGI. The CDR3 extends over 13 amino acids. CDR3 bases: TGTGCCAGCAGGAGGGAGAACACCGGGGAGCTGTTTTTT. Its translation: CASRRENTGELFF.

In this sample, this clone turned up once. The chain is built from TRBV29-1 and TRBJ2-5, with D maybe TRBD1 (6 bases). The V end was cut by 6 bases, the J end by 2 bases, with 19 bases between. Per the germline V gene, CDR1 is SQVTM and CDR2 is ANQGSEA. The CDR3 loop spans 15 amino acids. CDR3: CSVDTPDRPQETQYF. For the CDR3, the DNA is TGCAGCGTCGATACACCGGACAGACCGCAAGAGACCCAGTACTTC.

This chain joins TRBV28 and TRBJ1-2; perhaps TRBD1 as D (6 bases). Trimming took 6 bases from V and 3 from J, leaving 20 bases between them. Germline CDR1 reads MDHEN; CDR2 reads SYDVKM. This CDR3 spans 16 amino acids. The CDR3 reads CASSPGLGADDYGYTF. The CDR3 DNA reads TGTGCCAGCAGCCCGGGTCTGGGGGCGGATGACTATGGCTACACCTTC.

The chain couples TRBV10-2 to TRBJ2-7; TRBD1 is a possible D gene (6 bases). Looked up from germline, CDR1 is WSHSY and CDR2 is SAAADI. Trimming took 4 bases from V and 3 from J, leaving 13 bases between them. The CDR3 has 14 amino acids. CDR3 coding DNA: TGCGCCAGCAGTGTCCGGGACACAGACTACGAGCAGTACTTC. Translation: CASSVRDTDYEQYF.

The chain recombines TRBV5-1 with TRBJ2-1; 10 bases are a match to TRBD2. V lost 4 bases, J lost 6 bases, and 7 bases stayed unmatched. Germline-derived CDR1 and CDR2 are SGHRS and YFSETQ. This CDR3 has 15 amino acids. The CDR3 DNA is TGCGCCAGCAGCCCCGCTAGCGGGAGCCTCAATGAGCAGTTCTTC. Encoded protein: CASSPASGSLNEQFF.

There are many counts of this clone. V and J are TRBV28 and TRBJ2-7; 9 nucleotides line up with TRBD1. V shed 10 bases, J shed 4 bases, and the junction held 11 bases outside the gene matches. The CDR3 is 14 amino acids. CDR1 and CDR2 from the germline V gene are MDHEN and SYDVKM. The CDR3 spells CATESGQGVYEQYF. For the CDR3, the DNA is TGTGCCACCGAATCGGGACAGGGAGTGTACGAGCAGTACTTC.

The gene calls are TRBV20-1 and TRBJ2-7; the D gene is possibly TRBD2 (6 bases). The CDR3 runs to 14 residues. V was pared by 6 bases and J by 2 bases, with 17 bases between. Germline loops: CDR1 DFQATT, CDR2 SNEGSKA (reference sequence). CDR3 coding DNA: TGCAGTGCGAGTACGGGGACTTCCGCCTACGAGCAGTACTTC. Protein: CSASTGTSAYEQYF.

The V and J genes are TRBV2 and TRBJ1-1; weak D call: TRBD1 (6 bases). This CDR3 is 12 amino acids long. The V and J ends lost 9 bases and 5 bases respectively, with 13 bases between them. Germline V lookup: CDR1 SNHLY, CDR2 FYNNEI. The CDR3 loop reads CARQGDLTEAFF. In nucleotides, the CDR3 is TGTGCCAGACAGGGTGATTTGACTGAAGCTTTCTTT.

The chain combines TRBV7-9 with TRBJ2-2; 8 positions match TRBD1. Germline V gives CDR1 SEHNR, CDR2 FQNEAQ (reference sequence). V dropped 1 base and J dropped 5; count of bases not matched to a gene: 3. The CDR3 runs to 15 residues. CDR3 DNA: TGTGCCAGCAGCTTAGAGGACAGGGAAACCGGGGAGCTGTTTTTT. Protein: CASSLEDRETGELFF.

The V call is TRBV12-5, the J call TRBJ2-1, with 9 positions matching TRBD1. The V and J ends lost 8 bases and 10 bases, in that order; junction bases with no gene match: 15. This CDR3 is built from 15 residues. Germline CDR1 and CDR2: LGHNT and FRNRAP. This chain's CDR3 is CASSAAGTGRDEQFF. For the CDR3, the DNA is TGTGCTAGTTCCGCCGCCGGGACAGGGCGAGACGAGCAGTTCTTC.

This clone was detected a few times. This chain uses TRBV18 with TRBJ2-1, with D perhaps matching TRBD1 (6 bases). The CDR3 runs to 13 residues. The V gene lost 1 base and the J gene lost 11 bases, with 12 bases spanning the gap. Germline V gives CDR1 KGHSH, CDR2 LQKENI. Here the CDR3 reads CASSPRRGDKQFF. DNA of the CDR3: TGTGCCAGCTCACCACGCAGGGGTGACAAGCAGTTCTTC.

The gene calls are TRBV18 and TRBJ2-1; D perhaps matches TRBD2 (5 bases). V lost 0 bases, J lost 0 bases, and 15 bases lay in between. Germline CDR1 KGHSH, CDR2 LQKENI. The CDR3 loop spans 18 amino acids. Here the CDR3 DNA reads TGTGCCAGCTCACCACCGATGGGTGCGGGCTACTCCTACAATGAGCAGTTCTTC. Translated, it gives CASSPPMGAGYSYNEQFF.

In this sample, this clone turned up once. This sequence joins TRBV7-9 and TRBJ1-1, with unresolved D. V was clipped by 1 base and J by 7 bases, with 10 bases between them. Per germline, CDR1 SEHNR and CDR2 FQNEAQ (reference sequence). CDR3 length: 13 residues. The DNA for the CDR3 is TGTGCCAGCAGCTTAGTTCAGACGGGTGAAGCTTTCTTT. Amino acids: CASSLVQTGEAFF.

A single count supports this clone. This chain connects TRBV10-1 to TRBJ2-7; 11 positions agree with TRBD2. The ends lost 1 base at V and 4 bases at J; junction bases unmatched: 6. The CDR3 runs to 16 residues. Germline V gives CDR1 WNHNN, CDR2 SYGVQD (reference sequence). CDR3: CASSEFATSGTYEQYF. The CDR3 bases are TGCGCCAGCAGTGAGTTTGCGACTAGCGGGACTTACGAGCAGTACTTC.

This chain uses TRBV6-5 with TRBJ1-3, with 7 bases matching TRBD1. Germline CDR1 MNHEY, CDR2 SVGAGI. This CDR3 comprises 14 residues. The V gene end was trimmed by 9 bases and the J gene end by 1 base; junction bases not matched to a gene: 6. Here the CDR3 reads CASELQGSGNTIYF. The CDR3 DNA reads TGTGCCAGTGAACTACAGGGGTCTGGAAACACCATATATTTT.

V and J are TRBV30 and TRBJ1-5, with 8 bases lining up with TRBD1. V trimming: 5 bases; J trimming: 4 bases; junction bases outside the gene matches: 7. The germline V gene has CDR1 GTSNPN and CDR2 SVGIG (reference sequence). This CDR3 spans 14 amino acids. CDR3 sequence reads: CAWGPRDRNQPQHF. The CDR3 DNA reads as TGTGCCTGGGGCCCCAGGGACAGGAATCAGCCCCAGCATTTT.

As regards this clone: Other DNA sequences from this sample encode an identical CDR3 as well. The rearrangement links TRBV7-9 to TRBJ2-1; 11 nucleotides match TRBD2. V shed 4 bases and J 2 bases; nucleotides not matched to a gene: 7. This CDR3 comprises 17 residues. The germline V gene encodes CDR1 SEHNR and CDR2 FQNEAQ (reference sequence). The CDR3 bases are TGTGCCAGCAGCTCACGTAGCGGGAGGGCTCCCTACAATGAGCAGTTCTTC. Translation: CASSSRSGRAPYNEQFF. Based on the CDR3 plus reference TRBV7-9 and TRBJ2-1, the full variable domain is DTGVSQNPRHKITKRGQNVTFRCDPISEHNRLYWYRQTLGQGPEFLTYFQNEAQLEKSRLLSDRFSAERPKGSFSTLEIQRTEQGDSAMYLCASSSRSGRAPYNEQFFGPGTRLTVL.

This chain uses TRBV27 with TRBJ2-2; 10 nucleotides match TRBD2. The CDR3 contains 16 residues. V trimming: 5 bases; J trimming: 4 bases; junction bases outside the gene matches: 7. Per germline, CDR1 MNHEY and CDR2 SMNVEV (reference sequence). In nucleotides, the CDR3 is TGTGCCAGCAGTATTAGCGGGAGGACCGGCACCGGGGAGCTGTTTTTT. Encoded protein: CASSISGRTGTGELFF.

The chain recombines TRBV6-1 with TRBJ1-4; 7 bases are shared with TRBD1. V was clipped by 1 base and J by 8 bases; unmatched bases: 7. Germline V CDR1 and CDR2: MNHNS, SASEGT. This CDR3 region has 15 residues. The CDR3 DNA is TGTGCCAGCAGTGAAGTACAGGGGCCGTGGGAAAAACTGTTTTTT. Amino acids: CASSEVQGPWEKLFF.

J is TRBJ2-7 and V is TRBV28; D may be TRBD2 (5 bases). Germline assignment: CDR1 MDHEN and CDR2 SYDVKM. The CDR3 spans 9 residues. Trimming pared 11 bases from V and 7 bases from J, leaving 9 bases between. The CDR3 is CAAGVEQYF. CDR3 in DNA: TGTGCCGCCGGGGTGGAGCAGTACTTC.